Reported below is one T cell receptor beta chain. This record belongs to a study of blood T cell repertoires in COVID-19. Produced via immunoSEQ multiplex PCR; TCRdb's table is partial and in-frame only. The sample lists 200,000 or so clones, 70% to 90% seen once, with about 4% in the top ten. CDR1 is LNHDA and CDR2 is SQIVND in the germline V gene (reference sequence). V shed 1 base and J shed 1 base, with 10 bases lying between them. The CDR3 is 15 amino acids. V and J are TRBV19 and TRBJ1-1; the D gene is possibly TRBD1 (5 bases). Sequences were obtained from PBMCs or T cells enriched from blood (not recorded which). The sequence was collected from a woman aged 40 to 55 with acute COVID-19. The CDR3 DNA reads TGTGCCAGTAGTATAGGGGGCAGTAAGAACACTGAAGCTTTCTTT. It is translated as CASSIGGSKNTEAFF.